These T cell receptor beta chains were read from a single sample in a study of T-cell memory formation after mild COVID-19. TCRdb fed the 5' RACE reads into MiXCR, producing one record per CDR3 protein. Of some 200,000 distinct CDR3 sequences in the sample, about a fifth are singletons; the top ten hold 20% to 25%. The sequenced sample was PBMCs or a T cell subset sorted from them (not recorded which). All receptors derive from an adult woman who had mild COVID-19 (a few samples of this study predate the infection). Cell type and time point are not known. Both conserved end residues are part of each CDR3. D genes are given only for firm matches. A row's size may be missing; if present it is once, few, many or a size class.

D	size	J	V	CDR3	DNA
TRBD1	.	TRBJ2-6	TRBV24-1	CATSDPGQGLLANVLTF	TGTGCCACCAGTGACCCAGGACAGGGTTTATTGGCGAACGTCCTGACTTTC
TRBD1	few	TRBJ1-1	TRBV5-1	CASSLGERGRTEAFF	TGCGCCAGCAGCTTGGGCGAGAGGGGGCGGACTGAAGCTTTCTTT
.	few	TRBJ2-5	TRBV6-1	CASSSSLGRGAAGETQYF	TGTGCCAGCAGTTCATCCCTCGGTAGGGGGGCGGCTGGGGAGACCCAGTACTTC
TRBD2	.	TRBJ2-1	TRBV10-3	CAISVTSGEPYNEQFF	TGTGCCATCAGTGTCACTAGCGGTGAGCCGTACAATGAGCAGTTCTTC
TRBD1	.	TRBJ2-4	TRBV14	CASSQTGTGRNIQYF	TGTGCCAGCAGCCAAACCGGGACAGGGCGGAACATTCAGTACTTC
.	few	TRBJ2-3	TRBV3-1	CASSQDYDNTDTQYF	TGTGCCAGCAGCCAAGATTACGACAACACAGATACGCAGTATTTT
.	.	TRBJ2-7	TRBV29-1	CSVEVPGLAYEQYF	TGCAGCGTTGAAGTACCTGGACTGGCCTACGAGCAGTACTTC
.	few	TRBJ2-7	TRBV7-9	CASSLVDTGIEEQYF	TGTGCCAGCAGCTTAGTAGATACAGGGATCGAGGAGCAGTACTTC
TRBD1	.	TRBJ1-1	TRBV4-1	CASSQGDSTGTNTEAFF	TGCGCCAGCAGCCAAGGGGATTCGACAGGGACGAACACTGAAGCTTTCTTT
.	.	TRBJ1-1	TRBV4-2	CASSHSSQGEAFF	TGTGCCAGCAGCCACAGCTCACAAGGTGAAGCTTTCTTT
.	.	TRBJ1-1	TRBV12-3/TRBV12-4	CASGVEAFF	TGTGCCAGCGGGGTTGAAGCTTTCTTT
.	.	TRBJ1-1	TRBV11-3	CASSPFSSVDTEAFF	TGTGCCAGCAGCCCCTTCAGTTCGGTCGACACTGAAGCTTTCTTT
.	few	TRBJ2-7	TRBV13	CASSLGRTFYEQYF	TGTGCCAGCAGCTTGGGACGGACGTTCTACGAGCAGTACTTC
TRBD1	.	TRBJ1-1	TRBV5-4	CASSFGTGGTEAFF	TGTGCCAGCAGCTTCGGGACAGGGGGTACTGAAGCTTTCTTT
.	.	TRBJ2-7	TRBV27	CASTIPRDPVPYEQYF	TGTGCCAGCACAATACCACGGGACCCCGTTCCCTACGAGCAGTACTTC
.	.	TRBJ2-3	TRBV5-4	CASSSSGGVADTQYF	TGTGCCAGCAGCTCGTCGGGGGGCGTCGCAGATACGCAGTATTTT
TRBD1	few	TRBJ2-1	TRBV13	CASSPRAGGHNEQFF	TGTGCCAGCAGCCCCCGGGCAGGGGGTCACAATGAGCAGTTCTTC